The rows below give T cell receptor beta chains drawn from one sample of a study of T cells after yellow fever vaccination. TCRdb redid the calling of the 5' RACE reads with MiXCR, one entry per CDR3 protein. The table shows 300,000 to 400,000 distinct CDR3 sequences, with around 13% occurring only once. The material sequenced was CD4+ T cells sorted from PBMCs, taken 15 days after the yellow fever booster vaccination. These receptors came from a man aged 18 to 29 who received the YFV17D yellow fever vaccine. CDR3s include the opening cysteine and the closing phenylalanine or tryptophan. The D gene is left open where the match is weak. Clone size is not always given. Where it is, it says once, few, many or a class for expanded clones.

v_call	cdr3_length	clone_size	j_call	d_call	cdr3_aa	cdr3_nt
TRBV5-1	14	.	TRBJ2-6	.	CASSPNQGANVLTF	TGCGCCAGCAGCCCAAACCAGGGGGCCAACGTCCTGACTTTC
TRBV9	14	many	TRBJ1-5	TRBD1	CASSSGQSNQPQHF	TGTGCCAGCAGCTCGGGACAGAGCAATCAGCCCCAGCATTTT
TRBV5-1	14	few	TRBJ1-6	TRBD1	CASSPGTGYSPLHF	TGCGCCAGCAGCCCCGGGACAGGGTATTCACCCCTCCACTTT
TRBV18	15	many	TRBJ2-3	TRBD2	CASSPLAGGTDTQYF	TGTGCCAGCAGCCCATTAGCGGGGGGGACAGATACGCAGTATTTT
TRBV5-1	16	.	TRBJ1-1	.	CASSQGGQALGTEAFF	TGCGCCAGCAGCCAGGGAGGCCAAGCGTTGGGTACTGAAGCTTTCTTT
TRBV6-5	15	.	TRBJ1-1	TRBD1	CASSTGQVPGVGAFF	TGTGCCAGCAGTACCGGACAGGTCCCAGGGGTTGGAGCTTTCTTT
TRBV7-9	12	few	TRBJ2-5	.	CASRTEGETQYF	TGTGCCAGCAGGACGGAGGGGGAGACCCAGTACTTC
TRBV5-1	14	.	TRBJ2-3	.	CASSLVGPTDTQYF	TGCGCCAGCAGCTTGGTGGGCCCTACAGATACGCAGTATTTT
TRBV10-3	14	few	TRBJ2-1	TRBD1	CAIIRTGPRTEQFF	TGTGCCATCATTCGGACAGGACCCCGTACTGAGCAGTTCTTC
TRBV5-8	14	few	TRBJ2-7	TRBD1	CASSKRTGDYEQYF	TGTGCCAGCAGCAAGAGGACAGGGGACTACGAGCAGTACTTC
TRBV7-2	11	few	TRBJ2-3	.	CASSPAHTQYF	TGTGCCAGCAGCCCCGCCCATACGCAGTATTTT
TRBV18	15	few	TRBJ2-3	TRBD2	CASSPLSGAVDTQYF	TGTGCCAGCTCTCCGCTTAGCGGGGCCGTCGATACGCAGTATTTT
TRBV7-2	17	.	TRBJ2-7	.	CASSLRGLSVEPYEQYF	TGTGCCAGCAGCTTAAGAGGGTTATCGGTCGAGCCCTACGAGCAGTACTTC
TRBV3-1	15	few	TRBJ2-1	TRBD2	CASSPGLAGGREQFF	TGTGCCAGCAGCCCGGGACTAGCGGGGGGACGTGAGCAGTTCTTC
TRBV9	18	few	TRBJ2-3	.	CASSVNPSGAASTDTQYF	TGTGCCAGCAGCGTAAACCCCTCGGGAGCGGCTAGCACAGATACGCAGTATTTT
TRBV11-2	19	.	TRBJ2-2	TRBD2	CASSHSGWRGVSNTGELFF	TGTGCCAGCAGTCATAGCGGGTGGCGGGGGGTTTCGAACACCGGGGAGCTGTTTTTT
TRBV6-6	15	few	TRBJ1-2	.	CASSPGPAGPYGYTF	TGTGCCAGCAGTCCCGGGCCAGCTGGACCCTATGGCTACACCTTC
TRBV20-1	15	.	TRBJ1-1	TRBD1	CSARRQGGVDTEAFF	TGCAGTGCTAGAAGACAGGGTGGAGTGGACACTGAAGCTTTCTTT
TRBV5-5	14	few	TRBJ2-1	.	CASSSGTPRDEQFF	TGTGCCAGCAGCTCGGGGACCCCGCGCGATGAGCAGTTCTTC
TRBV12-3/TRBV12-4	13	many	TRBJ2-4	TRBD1	CASSWDSPNIQYF	TGTGCCAGCAGCTGGGACAGCCCAAACATTCAGTACTTC
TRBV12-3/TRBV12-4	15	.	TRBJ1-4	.	CASSLWGGPNEKLFF	TGTGCCAGCAGTTTGTGGGGAGGTCCTAATGAAAAACTGTTTTTT
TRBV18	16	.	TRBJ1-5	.	CASSDLSISGNQPQHF	TGTGCCAGCTCAGATCTTAGCATAAGCGGCAATCAGCCCCAGCATTTT
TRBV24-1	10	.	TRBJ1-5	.	CATNRQPQHF	TGTGCCACCAACCGGCAGCCCCAGCATTTT
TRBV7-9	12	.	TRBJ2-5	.	CASGRDGETQYF	TGTGCCAGCGGTCGGGACGGAGAGACCCAGTACTTC
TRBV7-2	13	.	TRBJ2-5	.	CASSSNKGETQYF	TGTGCCAGCAGCTCGAACAAGGGGGAGACCCAGTACTTC
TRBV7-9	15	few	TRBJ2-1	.	CASSPRGSTYNEQFF	TGTGCCAGCAGCCCCAGGGGTTCAACCTACAATGAGCAGTTCTTC